One sample yielded the 26 T cell receptor beta chains listed below, sequenced in a study of OX40 agonist ivuxolimab in advanced cancers. Preparation of the library involved the immunoSEQ multiplex PCR assay. The table was pulled from immuneACCESS by TCRdb, which kept in-frame rearrangements only. Such tables lose some clones; where checked, under half of the loss comes from unresolved V genes, and the rest has no known cause. Recorded for this sample are about 69,000 clones; roughly 84% of them occurred a single time. 6.1% of the sample lies in the top ten. The input for sequencing was CD4+ or CD8+ T cells sorted from blood, taken in a trial of the OX40 agonist ivuxolimab. The receptors derive from an adult with an advanced solid tumor such as melanoma, head and neck, liver or kidney cancer.

This clone was detected once. J is TRBJ2-1 and V is TRBV6-5, with D possibly matching TRBD1 (5 bases). The CDR3 consists of 15 residues. Germline CDR1 MNHEY, CDR2 SVGAGI. Deletions cut 5 bases from V and 8 bases from J, with 19 bases between. CDR3 DNA sequence: TGTGCCAGCAGTCCAGACAGCCCTCTAGTCGATGAGCAGTTCTTC. This sequence encodes CASSPDSPLVDEQFF.

A word on this clone: At one of its ends the junction is not consistent with the germline gene, which may arise from a read error. V and J are TRBV30 and TRBJ1-2, with D unclear. This CDR3 has 16 amino acids. Germline V gives CDR1 GTSNPN, CDR2 SVGIG (reference sequence). The CDR3: CAWSPPYTPANYGCTF. The DNA of the CDR3 is TGTGCCTGGAGTCCCCCCTATACCCCAGCTAACTATGGCTGCACCTTC.

The J gene is TRBJ1-3, the V gene TRBV6-1; TRBD1 might be the D (5 bases). The CDR3 contains 15 residues. The V end was cut by 6 bases, the J end by 1 base, with 13 bases between. Germline V lookup: CDR1 MNHNS, CDR2 SASEGT. CDR3 nucleotide sequence: TGTGCCAGCAGGCTCGGACATTTTTCTGGAAACACCATATATTTT. Encoded protein: CASRLGHFSGNTIYF.

This clone has only one observation. This chain joins TRBV7-3 and TRBJ2-7; the match to TRBD2 covers 7 bases. Trimming cost V 2 bases and J 0 bases; bases outside gene matches: 4. The germline V gene encodes CDR1 SGHTA and CDR2 FQGTGA. The CDR3 is made up of 15 amino acids. This chain's CDR3 is CASSLERGASYEQYF. The CDR3 DNA is TGTGCCAGCAGCTTAGAGCGGGGCGCCTCCTACGAGCAGTACTTC.

V gene TRBV28 combines with J gene TRBJ2-4; TRBD2 might be the D (7 bases). V was shortened by 7 bases and J by 0 bases, with 16 bases between the two germline ends. Germline V gene lookup returns CDR1 MDHEN and CDR2 SYDVKM. CDR3 length: 16 amino acids. The CDR3 spells CASTIAGAEAKNIQYF. CDR3 bases: TGTGCCAGCACCATTGCGGGGGCGGAAGCCAAAAACATTCAGTACTTC.

The chain recombines TRBV7-2 with TRBJ2-2; 8 bases map to TRBD1. CDR3 size: 16 residues. The germline V gene has CDR1 SGHTA and CDR2 FQGNSA. The J segment lost 5 bases and the V segment lost 10 bases, leaving 15 bases of the junction unmatched. CDR3 DNA sequence: TGTGCCACCGCTCAGGGGGCCCGCGGTAGGACCGGGGAGCTGTTTTTT. Translation: CATAQGARGRTGELFF.

V usage is TRBV29-1 and J usage is TRBJ1-1; D is ambiguous. CDR3 length equals 12 residues. CDR1 is SQVTM, CDR2 ANQGSEA, per germline. The V and J ends lost 5 bases and 1 base respectively, with 8 bases between them. The CDR3 sequence: CSVSPTNTEAFF. The CDR3 bases are TGCAGCGTTTCGCCCACGAACACTGAAGCTTTCTTT. Full variable domain (missing parts from reference TRBV29-1 and TRBJ1-1): SAVISQKPSRDICQRGTSLTIQCQVDSQVTMMFWYRQQPGQSLTLIATANQGSEATYESGFVIDKFPISRPNLTFSTLTVSNMSPEDSSIYLCSVSPTNTEAFFGQGTRLTVV.

The chain uses TRBV10-3 and TRBJ1-5; no reliable D call. Trimming took off 6 bases at V and 5 bases at J, with 11 bases between the two ends. The germline CDR1 and CDR2 sequences are ENHRY and SYGVKD. The CDR3 length is 13 residues. This CDR3 reads CAIRLTRDQPQHF. The CDR3 DNA reads TGTGCCATCAGACTGACGAGGGATCAGCCCCAGCATTTT.

The chain has TRBV2 and TRBJ2-7; D is perhaps TRBD1 (5 bases). Germline values: CDR1 SNHLY, CDR2 FYNNEI. V lost 1 base and J lost 2, with 12 bases in between. This CDR3 has 15 amino acids. CDR3 region: CASSEEVGVTYEQYF. The CDR3, as DNA: TGTGCCAGCAGTGAAGAGGTAGGGGTGACCTACGAGCAGTACTTC.

V is TRBV4-2 and J is TRBJ1-5, with 9 bases identical to TRBD1. The CDR3 sequence is 19 residues long. J gave up 3 bases and V 0 bases, and 12 bases lay outside the gene matches. Per the germline V gene, CDR1 is LGHNA and CDR2 is YNFKEQ. The CDR3 nucleotides are TGTGCCAGCAGCCAAGAAACGTCCGGTACAGGGGGCGCCAATCAGCCCCAGCATTTT. It encodes CASSQETSGTGGANQPQHF.

V and J are TRBV19 and TRBJ2-1, with a possible D match to TRBD1 (6 bases). The V end was cut by 2 bases, the J end by 6 bases, with 8 bases between. Germline values: CDR1 LNHDA, CDR2 SQIVND (reference sequence). The CDR3 totals 13 residues. The CDR3 bases are TGTGCCAGTAGTATATTAGGGGGCAATGAGCAGTTCTTC. Translation gives CASSILGGNEQFF.

The chain is built from TRBV19 and TRBJ2-5; no firm D call. The J call may be in error: the DNA end matches TRBJ2-7 better. Looked up from germline, CDR1 is LNHDA and CDR2 is SQIVND (reference sequence). The length of the CDR3 is 12 residues. CDR3 DNA sequence: TGTGCCACCCGTGGGAATTCCTACGAGCAGTACTTC. Translated: CATRGNSYEQYF.

The chain has TRBV14 and TRBJ1-1; 9 nucleotides align to TRBD1. Germline CDR1 reads SGHDN; CDR2 reads FVKESK. Trimming removed 0 bases from V and 1 base from J; junction bases left unmatched: 9. There are 18 residues in the CDR3. The chain's CDR3 is CASSQDILGTGKNTEAFF. Here the CDR3 DNA reads TGTGCCAGCAGCCAAGATATTTTAGGGACAGGGAAGAACACTGAAGCTTTCTTT.

The V and J genes are TRBV5-1 and TRBJ1-1; D gene ambiguous. The CDR3 is made up of 15 amino acids. Trimming left V 0 bases short and J 4 bases short, with 13 bases between. Germline CDR1 reads SGHRS; CDR2 reads YFSETQ. The CDR3 DNA follows: TGCGCCAGCAGCTTGGATGGCTTTGGGAGCACTGAAGCTTTCTTT. This codes for CASSLDGFGSTEAFF.

The chain links TRBV4-3 to TRBJ2-1; maybe TRBD2 (6 bases). The CDR3 contains 15 residues. With 0 bases removed from V and 6 bases from J, the gap between germline ends came to 12 bases. Germline CDR1 reads LGHNA; CDR2 reads YSLEER. In DNA, the CDR3 is TGCGCCAGCAGCCAAGATGGGACTGGGATCAATGAGCAGTTCTTC. Protein product: CASSQDGTGINEQFF.

The rearrangement uses TRBV10-3 and TRBJ1-1; D is undetermined. CDR1 is ENHRY, CDR2 SYGVKD, per germline. This CDR3 is built from 14 residues. V lost 2 bases, J lost 0 bases, and 7 bases lay in between. CDR3 nucleotide sequence: TGTGCCATCAGTGAGAGGCAGTTGAACACTGAAGCTTTCTTT. Translated: CAISERQLNTEAFF.

The rearrangement joins TRBV2 to TRBJ1-1; 8 bases are a match to TRBD1. Germline loops: CDR1 SNHLY, CDR2 FYNNEI. The CDR3 is made up of 14 amino acids. The J segment lost 2 bases and the V segment lost 8 bases, leaving 7 bases of the junction unmatched. CDR3 coding DNA: TGTGCCAGCTCGGGACAGGTGAGAAACACTGAAGCTTTCTTT. Protein product: CASSGQVRNTEAFF.

The chain joins TRBV2 to TRBJ2-3; TRBD2 agrees at 8 bases. The CDR3 totals 14 residues. CDR1 and CDR2 (germline): SNHLY, FYNNEI. After removal of 6 bases from V and 4 bases from J, the junction contained 6 bases not matched to a gene. The CDR3 is CASRLLAVPDTQYF. DNA of the CDR3: TGTGCCAGCAGGCTACTAGCGGTCCCAGATACGCAGTATTTT.

This chain links TRBV18 with TRBJ2-7; 7 positions agree with TRBD1. The V and J ends lost 1 base and 3 bases, in that order; junction bases with no gene match: 0. CDR3 length equals 13 residues. Germline V gene sequence: CDR1 KGHSH, CDR2 LQKENI. This CDR3 reads CASSPRDSYEQYF. CDR3 DNA sequence: TGTGCCAGCTCACCACGGGACAGCTACGAGCAGTACTTC.

This chain joins TRBV7-8 and TRBJ2-3, with D possibly TRBD2 on 5 matching bases. The CDR3 length is 13 residues. Trimming left V 5 bases short and J 6 bases short, with 12 bases between. Germline V CDR1 and CDR2: SGHVS, FQNEAQ. The CDR3 nucleotides read TGTGCCAGCAGCCGACCGAGGGAGGATACGCAGTATTTT. Its protein product is CASSRPREDTQYF.

The rearrangement links TRBV5-1 to TRBJ1-1, with D hard to call. Germline lookup yields CDR1 SGHRS and CDR2 YFSETQ. The CDR3 length is 14 residues. V lost 2 bases, J lost 2 bases, and 10 bases lay in between. CDR3: CASSFDRRNTEAFF. Written as DNA, the CDR3 is TGCGCCAGCAGCTTCGACCGTAGAAACACTGAAGCTTTCTTT. The full variable domain, its missing parts supplied by reference TRBV5-1 and TRBJ1-1, is KAGVTQTPRYLIKTRGQQVTLSCSPISGHRSVSWYQQTPGQGLQFLFEYFSETQRNKGNFPGRFSGRQFSNSRSEMNVSTLELGDSALYLCASSFDRRNTEAFFGQGTRLTVV.

The V call is TRBV25-1, the J call TRBJ2-7, with 8 bases aligning to TRBD1. This CDR3 region has 15 residues. From germline, CDR1 is MGHDK and CDR2 SYGVNS. The ends lost 6 bases at V and 3 bases at J; junction bases unmatched: 10. The CDR3 spells CASSGAGGFHYEQYF. The DNA for the CDR3 is TGTGCCAGCAGCGGAGCAGGGGGCTTCCACTACGAGCAGTACTTC.

J is TRBJ1-2 and V is TRBV6-6, with TRBD1 matching over 7 bases. Germline lookup yields CDR1 MNHNY and CDR2 SVGAGI (reference sequence). The CDR3 has 14 amino acids. J lost 5 bases, V lost 2 bases, and 5 bases had no gene match. The CDR3 region has the DNA TGTGCCAGCAGTTACACCGACAGGGAGTATGGCTACACCTTC. This encodes CASSYTDREYGYTF.

The chain carries TRBV9 and TRBJ1-1; 9 bases are a match to TRBD1. Trimming cost V 0 bases and J 1 base; bases outside gene matches: 7. This CDR3 spans 17 amino acids. Germline CDR1 SGDLS, CDR2 YYNGEE. The CDR3: CASSVEVSGQGNTEAFF. The DNA of the CDR3 is TGTGCCAGCAGCGTAGAGGTTTCGGGACAGGGGAACACTGAAGCTTTCTTT.

The chain is built from TRBV5-1 and TRBJ2-5; 8 nucleotides agree with TRBD1. V trimming: 5 bases; J trimming: 5 bases; junction bases outside the gene matches: 11. The CDR3 covers 15 residues. Germline assignment: CDR1 SGHRS and CDR2 YFSETQ. This CDR3 reads CASSPRQGRAETQYF. The CDR3, as DNA: TGCGCCAGCAGTCCTAGACAGGGGCGAGCGGAGACCCAGTACTTC. Variable domain in full (rest from reference TRBV5-1 and TRBJ2-5): KAGVTQTPRYLIKTRGQQVTLSCSPISGHRSVSWYQQTPGQGLQFLFEYFSETQRNKGNFPGRFSGRQFSNSRSEMNVSTLELGDSALYLCASSPRQGRAETQYFGPGTRLLVL.

V gene TRBV4-3 combines with J gene TRBJ2-3; D is unclear. Germline CDR1 LGHNA, CDR2 YSLEER. The length of the CDR3 is 13 residues. V lost 3 bases and J 4 bases, leaving 8 bases between the germline ends. The DNA of the CDR3 is TGCGCCAGCAGCCACCCCCCCGCAGATACGCAGTATTTT. Its protein product is CASSHPPADTQYF.